These 23 T cell receptor beta chains originate from one sample sequenced in a study of post-analysis software for immune sequencing data. Study-wide findings and caveats: Higher frequency in patients than in controls was seen for roughly five TRBV segments, with TRBV5-6, TRBV5-1 and TRBV20-1 among them.

These receptors lack a known antigen. Each TCR beta cDNA library carried unique molecular identifiers. TCRdb recomputed calls from the PCR reads with MiXCR, one row per CDR3 protein. The repertoire has roughly 650,000 distinct CDR3 sequences, roughly three fifths of them found once; the top ten carry about 11%. Sample: blood. These receptors were obtained from a girl aged 2-9 years with multiple sclerosis.

V is TRBV6-5 and J is TRBJ2-3; 15 nucleotides line up with TRBD2. V was clipped by 0 bases and J by 1 base; unmatched bases: 5. Germline CDR1 reads MNHEY; CDR2 reads SVGAGI. The CDR3 runs to 19 residues. The chain's CDR3 is CASSYSGLAGGPGTDTQYF. CDR3 nucleotides: TGTGCCAGCAGTTACTCCGGACTAGCGGGGGGGCCGGGCACAGATACGCAGTATTTT.

In its sample, this clonotype was seen once. J is TRBJ2-3 and V is TRBV15; 9 bases are shared with TRBD2. V lost 5 bases, J lost 4 bases, and 7 bases stayed unmatched. The CDR3 runs 15 residues. Germline V gene data show CDR1 as LNHNV and CDR2 as YYDKDF (reference sequence). CDR3 coding DNA: TGTGCCACCAGCTGGCGGGGGGGCAAATCAGATACGCAGTATTTT. Amino acid sequence: CATSWRGGKSDTQYF. The complete variable domain, with remaining parts taken from reference TRBV15 and TRBJ2-3, reads DAMVIQNPRYQVTQFGKPVTLSCSQTLNHNVMYWYQQKSSQAPKLLFHYYDKDFNNEADTPDNFQSRRPNTSFCFLDIRSPGLGDTAMYLCATSWRGGKSDTQYFGPGTRLTVL.

This chain joins TRBV6-6 and TRBJ1-2; D unresolved. This CDR3 is 13 amino acids long. V was shortened by 4 bases and J by 1 base, with 7 bases between the two germline ends. Looked up from germline, CDR1 is MNHNY and CDR2 is SVGAGI (reference sequence). For the CDR3, the DNA is TGTGCCAGCAGTTTCGACGGTAACTATGGCTACACCTTC. Protein sequence: CASSFDGNYGYTF.

The V gene is TRBV18, the J gene TRBJ1-5, with 9 bases identical to TRBD1. The CDR3 has 15 amino acids. Trimming took 4 bases from V and 3 from J; bases not matched to a gene: 4. CDR1 KGHSH and CDR2 LQKENI come from the germline V gene. The CDR3 bases are TGTGCCAGCTCACTCGGACAGGGGATCAATCAGCCCCAGCATTTT. It is translated as CASSLGQGINQPQHF.

The chain couples TRBV29-1 to TRBJ2-7; D might be TRBD1 (5 bases). V shed 2 bases and J shed 2 bases, with 7 bases lying between them. Germline V gives CDR1 SQVTM, CDR2 ANQGSEA. The CDR3 is 12 amino acids. CDR3 sequence: CSVERTPYEQYF. CDR3 DNA: TGCAGCGTTGAACGGACACCCTACGAGCAGTACTTC.

As to this clonotype: The junction differs from germline at one of its ends, possibly a read error. The chain uses TRBV7-9 and TRBJ2-6; D is possibly TRBD2 (5 bases). This CDR3 has 13 residues. Germline loops: CDR1 SEHNR, CDR2 FQNEAQ (reference sequence). CDR3 residues: CAGSPGGANVLTF. The CDR3, as DNA: TGTGCCGGCAGCCCGGGGGGGGCCAACGTCCTGACTTTC.

The V and J genes are TRBV20-1 and TRBJ2-5; 9 nucleotides line up with TRBD2. The J call may be faulty, since TRBJ2-7 better matches the DNA end. The CDR3 has 13 amino acids. From germline, CDR1 is DFQATT and CDR2 SNEGSKA (reference sequence). CDR3 loop: CSARKGAGGEQYF. The CDR3 DNA reads as TGCAGTGCTAGGAAGGGAGCGGGAGGCGAGCAGTACTTC.

This clonotype has only one observation. Relative to the germline gene, one junction end is altered; a read error may explain this. This rearrangement joins TRBV12-3 or TRBV12-4 to TRBJ2-3; no definite D call. This CDR3 region has 14 residues. CDR3 loop: CASSFPVRADAQYF. The CDR3 region has the DNA TGTGCCAGCAGTTTTCCTGTAAGAGCAGATGCGCAGTATTTT.

The rearrangement links TRBV12-3 or TRBV12-4 to TRBJ2-3; perhaps D is TRBD1 or TRBD2 (5 bases each). With 6 bases removed from V and 4 bases from J, the gap between germline ends came to 14 bases. The CDR3 sequence is 14 residues long. The CDR3 region is CASSPGSASDTQYF. CDR3 coding DNA: TGTGCCAGCAGCCCAGGGAGCGCATCAGATACGCAGTATTTT.

This clonotype occurred a few times. J is TRBJ1-5 and V is TRBV18; unclear D gene. V was clipped by 5 bases and J by 6 bases, with 2 bases between them. The CDR3 sequence is 10 residues long. Germline CDR1 and CDR2: KGHSH and LQKENI. This chain's CDR3 is CASSSQPQHF. The CDR3 DNA sequence: TGTGCCAGCTCAAGTCAGCCCCAGCATTTT.

J is TRBJ2-1 and V is TRBV7-3; a possible D gene is TRBD2 (6 bases). This CDR3 is built from 16 residues. Germline CDR1 and CDR2: SGHTA and FQGTGA. Trimming pared 5 bases from V and 4 bases from J, leaving 18 bases between. CDR3 protein: CASSLHEGAGYNEQFF. CDR3 DNA sequence: TGTGCCAGCAGCCTGCACGAGGGCGCGGGGTACAATGAGCAGTTCTTC.

This clonotype came up once. Germline and junction disagree at one end, which may indicate a read error. The genes are TRBV6-5 and TRBJ2-3; D is perhaps TRBD1 or TRBD2 (5 bases each). CDR1 and CDR2 (germline): MNHEY, SVGAGI. The CDR3 loop spans 13 amino acids. CDR3 in amino acids: CAGSSGAEDTQYF. The CDR3 DNA reads as TGTGCCGGCAGTTCCGGGGCTGAAGATACGCAGTATTTT.

Concerning this clonotype: Relative to the germline gene, one junction end is altered; a read error may explain this. V usage is TRBV6-6 and J usage is TRBJ1-1, with TRBD1 identical over 7 bases. This CDR3 region has 14 residues. Per germline, CDR1 MNHNY and CDR2 SVGAGI (reference sequence). CDR3 DNA sequence: TGTGCCAGCAATTACCAGGGGGGGGACACTGAAGCTTTCTTT. Translated, it gives CASNYQGGDTEAFF.

In the case of this clonotype: Sequence at one end of the junction differs from germline and may be a read error. The chain joins TRBV7-9 to TRBJ1-2; D remains unclear. The CDR3 contains 13 residues. CDR1 is SEHNR, CDR2 FQNEAQ, per germline (reference sequence). The CDR3, as DNA: TGTGCCGGCAGCTGGGTAGACAACTATGGCTACACCTTC. It yields the protein CAGSWVDNYGYTF. The whole variable domain, remainder taken from reference TRBV7-9 and TRBJ1-2, is DTGVSQNPRHKITKRGQNVTFRCDPISEHNRLYWYRQTLGQGPEFLTYFQNEAQLEKSRLLSDRFSAERPKGSFSTLEIQRTEQGDSAMYLCAGSWVDNYGYTFGSGTRLTVV.

The rearrangement joins TRBV7-9 to TRBJ2-3, with 7 nucleotides matching TRBD2. J was trimmed by 7 bases and V by 5 bases; bases with no gene match: 9. The CDR3 spans 14 residues. CDR1 SEHNR and CDR2 FQNEAQ come from the germline V gene (reference sequence). This CDR3 reads CASSTSAGSNTQYF. The DNA of the CDR3 is TGTGCCAGCAGCACGTCAGCGGGGTCAAATACGCAGTATTTT.

This clonotype was seen a few times. The chain recombines TRBV5-6 with TRBJ2-3, with TRBD2 matching over 9 bases. The V gene end was trimmed by 2 bases and the J gene end by 0 bases; junction bases not matched to a gene: 10. The germline V gene has CDR1 SGHDT and CDR2 YYEEEE. This CDR3 has 18 residues. This CDR3 is CASSFFSGGGPSTDTQYF. In DNA form, the CDR3 reads TGTGCCAGCAGCTTCTTTAGCGGGGGAGGCCCTAGCACAGATACGCAGTATTTT.

The rearrangement uses TRBV5-1 and TRBJ2-5, with TRBD1 matching 9 bases. CDR1 and CDR2 from the germline V gene are SGHRS and YFSETQ. With V trimmed by 2 bases and J by 3 bases, 5 bases remained unmatched. This CDR3 spans 15 amino acids. DNA for the CDR3: TGCGCCAGCAGCTTCATACAGGGGGCTAAAGAGACCCAGTACTTC. This sequence encodes CASSFIQGAKETQYF.

This clonotype was observed a few times. The V gene is TRBV25-1, the J gene TRBJ2-1; 8 bases match TRBD2. CDR1 MGHDK and CDR2 SYGVNS come from the germline V gene. The CDR3 is 16 amino acids. V shed 0 bases and J 6 bases; nucleotides not matched to a gene: 7. The CDR3 sequence: CASSEYREGRGNEQFF. In nucleotides, the CDR3 is TGTGCCAGCAGTGAATACCGGGAGGGACGAGGCAATGAGCAGTTCTTC. The full variable domain, its missing parts supplied by reference TRBV25-1 and TRBJ2-1, is EADIYQTPRYLVIGTGKKITLECSQTMGHDKMYWYQQDPGMELHLIHYSYGVNSTEKGDLSSESTVSRIRTEHFPLTLESARPSHTSQYLCASSEYREGRGNEQFFGPGTRLTVL.

This clonotype has more than one count but fewer than ten. The V call is TRBV10-2, the J call TRBJ1-6; D may be TRBD1 (5 bases). The V end was cut by 3 bases, the J end by 8 bases, with 8 bases between. The CDR3 has 13 residues. Germline CDR1 is WSHSY and CDR2 is SAAADI. CDR3 nucleotides: TGCGCCAGCAGTGAACAGGAATATTCACCCCTCCACTTT. It yields the protein CASSEQEYSPLHF.

The J gene is TRBJ2-1, the V gene TRBV29-1; 7 nucleotides line up with TRBD2. Germline trimming cut 7 bases from V and 4 bases from J; bases unmatched to any gene: 13. The length of the CDR3 is 15 residues. Per the germline V gene, CDR1 is SQVTM and CDR2 is ANQGSEA. The DNA of the CDR3 is TGCAGCGCTGCGGTTGGGGCTAGCGGATACAATGAGCAGTTCTTC. The encoded protein is CSAAVGASGYNEQFF.

The J gene is TRBJ2-1, the V gene TRBV12-3 or TRBV12-4; TRBD2 agrees at 8 bases. V lost 8 bases, J lost 9 bases, and 9 bases stayed unmatched. There are 13 residues in the CDR3. CDR3 protein: CASATGAGGEQFF. The CDR3 nucleotides are TGTGCCAGCGCCACGGGGGCGGGGGGTGAGCAGTTCTTC.

The chain carries TRBV12-3 or TRBV12-4 and TRBJ1-2, with 7 bases lining up with TRBD1. The CDR3 loop spans 17 amino acids. J lost 2 bases, V lost 6 bases, and 15 bases had no gene match. As DNA, the CDR3 is TGTGCCAGCAGGCCCCTGATTACAGGGGCGCAGAACTATGGCTACACCTTC. Protein product: CASRPLITGAQNYGYTF.

The chain is built from TRBV20-1 and TRBJ2-5; 7 bases match TRBD1. The ends lost 2 bases at V and 3 bases at J; junction bases unmatched: 6. The CDR3 contains 14 residues. Looked up from germline, CDR1 is DFQATT and CDR2 is SNEGSKA (reference sequence). The CDR3: CSARPLTGEETQYF. Written as DNA, the CDR3 is TGCAGTGCTAGACCCCTAACAGGGGAAGAGACCCAGTACTTC.